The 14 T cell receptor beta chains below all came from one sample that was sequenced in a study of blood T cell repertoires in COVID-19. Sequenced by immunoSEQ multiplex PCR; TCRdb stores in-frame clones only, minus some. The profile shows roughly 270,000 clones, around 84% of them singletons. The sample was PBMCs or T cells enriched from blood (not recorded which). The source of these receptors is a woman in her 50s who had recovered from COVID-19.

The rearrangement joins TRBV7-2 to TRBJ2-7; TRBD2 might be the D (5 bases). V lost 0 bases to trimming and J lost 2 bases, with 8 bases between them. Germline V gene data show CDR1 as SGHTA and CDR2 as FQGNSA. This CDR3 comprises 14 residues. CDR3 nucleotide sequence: TGTGCCAGCAGCTTAGCGGGAGTCGCCTACGAGCAGTACTTC. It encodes CASSLAGVAYEQYF.

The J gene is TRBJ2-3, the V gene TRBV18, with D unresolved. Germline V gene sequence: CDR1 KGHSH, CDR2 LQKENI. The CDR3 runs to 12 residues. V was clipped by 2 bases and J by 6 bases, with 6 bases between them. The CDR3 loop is CASSPTQDTQYF. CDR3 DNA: TGTGCCAGCTCACCAACGCAGGATACGCAGTATTTT.

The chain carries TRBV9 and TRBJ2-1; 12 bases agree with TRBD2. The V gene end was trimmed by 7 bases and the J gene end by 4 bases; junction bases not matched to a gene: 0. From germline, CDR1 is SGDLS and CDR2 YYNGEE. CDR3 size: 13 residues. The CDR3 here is CASGTSGYNEQFF. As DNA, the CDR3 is TGTGCCAGCGGGACTAGCGGGTACAATGAGCAGTTCTTC.

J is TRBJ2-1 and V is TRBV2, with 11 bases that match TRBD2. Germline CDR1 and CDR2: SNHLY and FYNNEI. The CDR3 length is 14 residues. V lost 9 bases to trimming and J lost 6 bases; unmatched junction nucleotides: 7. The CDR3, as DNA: TGTGCCAGACTAGCGGGAGATCTCTCCAATGAGCAGTTCTTC. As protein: CARLAGDLSNEQFF. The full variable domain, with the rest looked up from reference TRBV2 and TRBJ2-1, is EPEVTQTPSHQVTQMGQEVILRCVPISNHLYFYWYRQILGQKVEFLVSFYNNEISEKSEIFDDQFSVERPDGSNFTLKIRSTKLEDSAMYFCARLAGDLSNEQFFGPGTRLTVL.

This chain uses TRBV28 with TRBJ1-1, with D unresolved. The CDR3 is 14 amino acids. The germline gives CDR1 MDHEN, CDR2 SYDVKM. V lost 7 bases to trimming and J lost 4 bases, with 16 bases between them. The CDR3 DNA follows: TGTGCCAGCAACCACGAGGGAGGTGGCACTGAAGCTTTCTTT. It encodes CASNHEGGGTEAFF.

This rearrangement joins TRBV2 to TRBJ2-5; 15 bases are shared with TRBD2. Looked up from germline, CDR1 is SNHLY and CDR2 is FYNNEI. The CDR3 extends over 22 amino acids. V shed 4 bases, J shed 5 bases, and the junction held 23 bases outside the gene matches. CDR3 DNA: TGTGCCAGCAGTGTGTACGGCATACGGCCGGGACTAGCGGGAGGCGGGAGTGAGACCCAGTACTTC. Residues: CASSVYGIRPGLAGGGSETQYF.

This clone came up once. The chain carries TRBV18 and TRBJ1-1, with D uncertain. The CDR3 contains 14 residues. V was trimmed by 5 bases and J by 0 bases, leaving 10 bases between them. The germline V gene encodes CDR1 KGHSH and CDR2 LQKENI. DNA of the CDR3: TGTGCCAGCTCATATGCGGGCCTGAACACTGAAGCTTTCTTT. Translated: CASSYAGLNTEAFF.

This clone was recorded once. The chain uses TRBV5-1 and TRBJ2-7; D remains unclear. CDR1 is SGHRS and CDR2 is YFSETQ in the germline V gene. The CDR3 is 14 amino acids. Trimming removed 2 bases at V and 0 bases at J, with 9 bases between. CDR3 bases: TGCGCCAGCAGCTTTCGAGAGATCTCCTACGAGCAGTACTTC. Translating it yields CASSFREISYEQYF.

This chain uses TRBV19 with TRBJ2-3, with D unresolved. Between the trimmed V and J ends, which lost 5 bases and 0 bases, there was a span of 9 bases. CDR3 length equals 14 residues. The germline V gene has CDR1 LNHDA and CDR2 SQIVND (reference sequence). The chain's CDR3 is CASSDIRSTDTQYF. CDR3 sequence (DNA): TGTGCCAGTAGTGACATTAGGAGCACAGATACGCAGTATTTT.

In DNA, the CDR3 is TGTGCCAGCAGCTTAGATCAACTTAGCGGGGGGTTGGACAATGAGCAGTTCTTC. Protein sequence: CASSLDQLSGGLDNEQFF. V and J are TRBV11-3 and TRBJ2-1; 10 bases agree with TRBD2. This CDR3 is built from 18 residues. The V gene's germline CDR1 is SGHNT and CDR2 YENEEA. J was trimmed by 5 bases and V by 0 bases; bases with no gene match: 10.

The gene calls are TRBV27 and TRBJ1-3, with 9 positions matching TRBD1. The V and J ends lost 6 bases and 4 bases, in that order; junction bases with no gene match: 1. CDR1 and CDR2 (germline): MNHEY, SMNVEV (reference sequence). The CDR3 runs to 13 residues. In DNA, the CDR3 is TGTGCCAGCAGGGGGACAGGGGGAAACACCATATATTTT. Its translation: CASRGTGGNTIYF.

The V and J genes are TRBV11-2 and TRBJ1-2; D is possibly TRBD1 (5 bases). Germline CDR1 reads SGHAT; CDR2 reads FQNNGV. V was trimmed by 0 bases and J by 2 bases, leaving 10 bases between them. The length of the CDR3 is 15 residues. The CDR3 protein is CASSLEVGANYGYTF. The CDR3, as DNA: TGTGCCAGCAGCTTAGAAGTAGGGGCCAACTATGGCTACACCTTC.

CDR3 nucleotide sequence: TGCAGCGTTGAGGTAGTGCAGGCTTACAATGAGCAGTTCTTC. It yields the protein CSVEVVQAYNEQFF. The chain employs TRBV29-1 and TRBJ2-1; D is unclear. Per the germline V gene, CDR1 is SQVTM and CDR2 is ANQGSEA. The CDR3 totals 14 residues. V lost 3 bases and J 4 bases, leaving 13 bases between the germline ends.

The CDR3 loop is CASSQESGVHGYTF. The DNA for the CDR3 is TGTGCCAGCAGCCAAGAGTCAGGGGTCCATGGCTACACCTTC. V and J are TRBV3-1 (or the pseudogene TRBV3-2) and TRBJ1-2, with D maybe TRBD1 (6 bases). Trimming shortened V by 0 bases and J by 6 bases, and 11 bases separated the two germline ends. This CDR3 has 14 amino acids. Germline V CDR1 and CDR2: LGHDT, YNNKEL (reference sequence).